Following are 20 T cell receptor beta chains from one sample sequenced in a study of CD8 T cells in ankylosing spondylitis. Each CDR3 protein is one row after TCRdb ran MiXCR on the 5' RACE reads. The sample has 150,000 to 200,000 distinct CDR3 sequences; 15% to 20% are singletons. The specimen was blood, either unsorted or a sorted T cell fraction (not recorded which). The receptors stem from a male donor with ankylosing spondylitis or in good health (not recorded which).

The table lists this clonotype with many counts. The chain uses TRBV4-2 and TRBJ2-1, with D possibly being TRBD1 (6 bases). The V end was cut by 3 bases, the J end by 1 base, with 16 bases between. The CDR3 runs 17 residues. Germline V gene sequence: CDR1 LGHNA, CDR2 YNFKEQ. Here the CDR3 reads CASSQQITGTSYNEQFF. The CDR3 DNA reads TGTGCCAGCAGCCAGCAAATCACAGGGACATCCTACAATGAGCAGTTCTTC.

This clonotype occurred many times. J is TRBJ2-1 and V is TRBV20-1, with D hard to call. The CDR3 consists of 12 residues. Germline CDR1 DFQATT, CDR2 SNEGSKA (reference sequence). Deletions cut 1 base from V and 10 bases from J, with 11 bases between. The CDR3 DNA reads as TGCAGTGCTAGAGGGTTTGACTTGGAGCAGTTCTTC. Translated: CSARGFDLEQFF.

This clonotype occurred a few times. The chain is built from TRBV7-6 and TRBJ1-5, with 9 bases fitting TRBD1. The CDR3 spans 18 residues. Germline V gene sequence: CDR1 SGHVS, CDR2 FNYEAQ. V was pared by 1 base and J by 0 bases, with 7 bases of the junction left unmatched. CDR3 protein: CASSLGTGDSYSNQPQHF. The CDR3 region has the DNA TGTGCCAGCAGCTTAGGGACAGGGGACTCGTATAGCAATCAGCCCCAGCATTTT.

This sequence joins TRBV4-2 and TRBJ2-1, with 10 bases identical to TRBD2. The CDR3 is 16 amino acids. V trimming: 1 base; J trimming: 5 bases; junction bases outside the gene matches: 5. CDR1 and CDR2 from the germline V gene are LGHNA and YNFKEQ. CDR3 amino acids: CASSQVTSGSHNEQFF. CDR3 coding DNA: TGTGCCAGCAGCCAAGTGACTAGCGGGTCCCACAATGAGCAGTTCTTC.

The CDR3 nucleotides are TGTGCCAGTAGTATGGGAGGGGGGCAGCCCCAGCATTTT. Translation gives CASSMGGGQPQHF. The V and J genes are TRBV19 and TRBJ1-5; a weak D match, TRBD1 (6 bases). CDR1 and CDR2 from the germline V gene are LNHDA and SQIVND (reference sequence). V was pared by 3 bases and J by 7 bases, with 10 bases between. CDR3 size: 13 residues.

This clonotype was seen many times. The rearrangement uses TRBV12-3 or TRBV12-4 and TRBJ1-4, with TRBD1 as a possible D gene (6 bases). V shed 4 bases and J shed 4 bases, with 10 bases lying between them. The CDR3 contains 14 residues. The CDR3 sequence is CASSSGQFNEKLFF. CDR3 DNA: TGTGCCAGCAGTTCCGGACAGTTTAATGAAAAACTGTTTTTT.

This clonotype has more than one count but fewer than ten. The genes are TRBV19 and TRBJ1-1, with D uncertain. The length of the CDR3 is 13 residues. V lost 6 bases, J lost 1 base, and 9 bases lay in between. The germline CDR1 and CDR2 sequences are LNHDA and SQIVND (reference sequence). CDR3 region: CASRLVGNTEAFF. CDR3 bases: TGTGCCAGTAGGCTCGTAGGGAACACTGAAGCTTTCTTT.

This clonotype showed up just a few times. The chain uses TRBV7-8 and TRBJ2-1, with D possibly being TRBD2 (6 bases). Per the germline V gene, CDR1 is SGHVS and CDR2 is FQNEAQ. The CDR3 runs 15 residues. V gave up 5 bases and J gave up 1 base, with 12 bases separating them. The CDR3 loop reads CASSSVGLSYNEQFF. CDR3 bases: TGTGCCAGCAGCAGCGTGGGACTTTCCTACAATGAGCAGTTCTTC. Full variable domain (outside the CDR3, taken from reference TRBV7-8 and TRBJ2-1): GAGVSQSPRYKVAKRGQDVALRCDPISGHVSLFWYQQALGQGPEFLTYFQNEAQLDKSGLPSDRFFAERPEGSVSTLKIQRTQQEDSAVYLCASSSVGLSYNEQFFGPGTRLTVL.

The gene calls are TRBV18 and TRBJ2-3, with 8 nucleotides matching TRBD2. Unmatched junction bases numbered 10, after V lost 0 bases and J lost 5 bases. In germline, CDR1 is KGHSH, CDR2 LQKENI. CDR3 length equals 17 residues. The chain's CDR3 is CASSPPRSGSGGDTQYF. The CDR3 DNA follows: TGTGCCAGCTCACCACCGAGGAGCGGGAGTGGGGGAGATACGCAGTATTTT. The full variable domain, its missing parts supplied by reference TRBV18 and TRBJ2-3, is NAGVMQNPRHLVRRRGQEARLRCSPMKGHSHVYWYRQLPEEGLKFMVYLQKENIIDESGMPKERFSAEFPKEGPSILRIQQVVRGDSAAYFCASSPPRSGSGGDTQYFGPGTRLTVL.

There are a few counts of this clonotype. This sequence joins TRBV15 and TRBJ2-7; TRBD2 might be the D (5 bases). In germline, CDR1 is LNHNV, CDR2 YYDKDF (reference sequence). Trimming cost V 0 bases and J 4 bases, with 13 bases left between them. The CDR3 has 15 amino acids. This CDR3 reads CATSRDPVAGYEQYF. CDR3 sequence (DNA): TGTGCCACCAGCAGAGATCCAGTTGCGGGTTACGAGCAGTACTTC.

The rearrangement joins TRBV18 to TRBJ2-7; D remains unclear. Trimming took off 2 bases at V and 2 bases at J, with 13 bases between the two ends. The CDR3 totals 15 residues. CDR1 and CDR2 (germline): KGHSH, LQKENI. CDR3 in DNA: TGTGCCAGCTCACCAACCGACGTAGGGACCTACGAGCAGTACTTC. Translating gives CASSPTDVGTYEQYF. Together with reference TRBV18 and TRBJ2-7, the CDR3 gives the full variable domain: NAGVMQNPRHLVRRRGQEARLRCSPMKGHSHVYWYRQLPEEGLKFMVYLQKENIIDESGMPKERFSAEFPKEGPSILRIQQVVRGDSAAYFCASSPTDVGTYEQYFGPGTRLTVT.

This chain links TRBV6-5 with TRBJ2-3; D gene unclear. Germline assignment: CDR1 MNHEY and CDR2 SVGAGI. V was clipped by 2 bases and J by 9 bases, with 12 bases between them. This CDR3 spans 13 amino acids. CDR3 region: CASSYTTSATQYF. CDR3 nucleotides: TGTGCCAGCAGTTACACGACGAGCGCGACGCAGTATTTT.

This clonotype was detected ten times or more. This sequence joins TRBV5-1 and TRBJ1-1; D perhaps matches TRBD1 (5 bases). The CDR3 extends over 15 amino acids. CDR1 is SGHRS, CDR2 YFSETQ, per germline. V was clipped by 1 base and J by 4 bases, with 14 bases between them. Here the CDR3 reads CASSLFSGGVTEAFF. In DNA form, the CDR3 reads TGCGCCAGCAGCTTGTTCTCGGGGGGAGTCACTGAAGCTTTCTTT.

CDR3 sequence: CASSLVSGQGFGSSGANVLTF. Here the CDR3 DNA reads TGCGCCAGCAGCTTGGTATCGGGACAGGGGTTTGGCTCATCTGGGGCCAACGTCCTGACTTTC. The chain carries TRBV5-1 and TRBJ2-6, with TRBD1 identical over 10 bases. Germline V CDR1 and CDR2: SGHRS, YFSETQ. V shed 0 bases and J 1 base; nucleotides not matched to a gene: 13. The CDR3 is made up of 21 amino acids.

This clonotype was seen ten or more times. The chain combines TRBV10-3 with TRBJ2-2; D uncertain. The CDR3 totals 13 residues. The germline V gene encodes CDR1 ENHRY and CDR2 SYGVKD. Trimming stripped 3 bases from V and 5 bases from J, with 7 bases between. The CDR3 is CAISDVGTGELFF. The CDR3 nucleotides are TGTGCCATCAGTGATGTAGGTACCGGGGAGCTGTTTTTT.

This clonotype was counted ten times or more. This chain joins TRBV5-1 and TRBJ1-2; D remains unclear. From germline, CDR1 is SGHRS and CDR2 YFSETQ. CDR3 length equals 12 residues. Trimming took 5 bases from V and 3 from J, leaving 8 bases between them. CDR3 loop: CASRAMDYGYTF. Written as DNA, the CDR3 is TGCGCCAGCAGGGCTATGGACTATGGCTACACCTTC.

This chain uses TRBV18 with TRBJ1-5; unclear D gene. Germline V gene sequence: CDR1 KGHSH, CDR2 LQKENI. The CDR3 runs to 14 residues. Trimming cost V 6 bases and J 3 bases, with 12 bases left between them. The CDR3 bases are TGTGCCAGCTCCCGCGGGCAGGTCAATCAGCCCCAGCATTTT. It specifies CASSRGQVNQPQHF. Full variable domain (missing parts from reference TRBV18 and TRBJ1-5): NAGVMQNPRHLVRRRGQEARLRCSPMKGHSHVYWYRQLPEEGLKFMVYLQKENIIDESGMPKERFSAEFPKEGPSILRIQQVVRGDSAAYFCASSRGQVNQPQHFGDGTRLSIL.

In nucleotides, the CDR3 is TGTGCCAGCAGTCCCCGCGCCAACGCCGTGGAGCTGTTTTTT. Amino acids: CASSPRANAVELFF. The V call is TRBV6-1, the J call TRBJ2-2; no firm D call. Germline V gene sequence: CDR1 MNHNS, CDR2 SASEGT. Between the trimmed V and J ends, which lost 5 bases and 10 bases, there was a span of 17 bases. This CDR3 is built from 14 residues.

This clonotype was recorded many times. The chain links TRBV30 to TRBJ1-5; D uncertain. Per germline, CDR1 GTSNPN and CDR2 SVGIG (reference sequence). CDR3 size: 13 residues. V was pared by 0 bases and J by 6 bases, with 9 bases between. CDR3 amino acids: CAWSVPSAQPQHF. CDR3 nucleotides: TGTGCCTGGAGTGTTCCCTCTGCTCAGCCCCAGCATTTT.

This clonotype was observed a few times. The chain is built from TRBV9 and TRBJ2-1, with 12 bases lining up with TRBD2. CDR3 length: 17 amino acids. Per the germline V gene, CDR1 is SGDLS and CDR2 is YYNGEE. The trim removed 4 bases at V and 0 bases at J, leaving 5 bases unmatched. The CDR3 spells CASSLGLAGSSYNEQFF. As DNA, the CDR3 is TGTGCCAGCAGCTTAGGACTAGCGGGGAGCTCCTACAATGAGCAGTTCTTC.